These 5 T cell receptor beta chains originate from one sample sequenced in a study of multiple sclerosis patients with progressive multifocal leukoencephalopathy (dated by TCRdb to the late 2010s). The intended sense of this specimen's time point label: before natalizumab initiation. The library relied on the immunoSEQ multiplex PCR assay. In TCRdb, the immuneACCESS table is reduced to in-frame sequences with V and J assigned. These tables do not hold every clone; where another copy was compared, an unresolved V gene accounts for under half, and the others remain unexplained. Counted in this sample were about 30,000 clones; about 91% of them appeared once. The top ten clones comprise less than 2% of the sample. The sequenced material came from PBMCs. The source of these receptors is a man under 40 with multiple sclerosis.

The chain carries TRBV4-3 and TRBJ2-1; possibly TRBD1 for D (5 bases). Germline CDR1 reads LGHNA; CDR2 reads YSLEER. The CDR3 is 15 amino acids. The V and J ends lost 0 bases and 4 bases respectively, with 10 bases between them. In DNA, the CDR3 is TGCGCCAGCAGCCAAGAGGGGCGACGATACAATGAGCAGTTCTTC. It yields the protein CASSQEGRRYNEQFF.

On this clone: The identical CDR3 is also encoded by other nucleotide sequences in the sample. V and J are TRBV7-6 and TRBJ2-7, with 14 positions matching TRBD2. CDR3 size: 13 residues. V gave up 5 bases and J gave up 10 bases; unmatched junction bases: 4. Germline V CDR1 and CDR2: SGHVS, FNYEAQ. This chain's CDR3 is CASSPGLAGEQYV. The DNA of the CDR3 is TGTGCCAGCAGCCCGGGACTAGCGGGAGAACAGTACGTC.

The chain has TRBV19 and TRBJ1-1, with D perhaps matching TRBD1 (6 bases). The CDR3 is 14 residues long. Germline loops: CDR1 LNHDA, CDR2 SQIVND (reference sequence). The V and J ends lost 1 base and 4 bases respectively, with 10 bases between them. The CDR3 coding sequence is TGTGCCAGTAGTATAGTCGGAGGGGGCACTGAAGCTTTCTTT. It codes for CASSIVGGGTEAFF.

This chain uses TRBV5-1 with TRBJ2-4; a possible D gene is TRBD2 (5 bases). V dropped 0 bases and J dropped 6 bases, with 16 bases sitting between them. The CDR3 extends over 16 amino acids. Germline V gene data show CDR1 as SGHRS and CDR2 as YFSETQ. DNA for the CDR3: TGCGCCAGCAGCTTGGCCGAGGTAGCGCCCCGAAACATTCAGTACTTC. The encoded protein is CASSLAEVAPRNIQYF. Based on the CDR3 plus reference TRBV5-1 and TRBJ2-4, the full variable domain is KAGVTQTPRYLIKTRGQQVTLSCSPISGHRSVSWYQQTPGQGLQFLFEYFSETQRNKGNFPGRFSGRQFSNSRSEMNVSTLELGDSALYLCASSLAEVAPRNIQYFGAGTRLSVL.

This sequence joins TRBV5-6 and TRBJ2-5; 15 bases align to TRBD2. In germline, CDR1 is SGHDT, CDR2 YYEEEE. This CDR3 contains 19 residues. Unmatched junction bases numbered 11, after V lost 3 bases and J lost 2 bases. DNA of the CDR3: TGTGCCAGCAGCTGGGGACTAGCGGGAGGTAGGGGATTACAAGAGACCCAGTACTTC. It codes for CASSWGLAGGRGLQETQYF.